A selection of T cell receptor beta chains follows, all from one sample in a study of blood T cell repertoires in COVID-19. Measured with immunoSEQ multiplex PCR; TCRdb has only the in-frame clones, and not every one. Among around 310,000 clones listed, 90% were seen once. Sequenced sample: peripheral blood. All receptors come from a woman aged 35 to 49 with COVID-19, enrolled during active disease. The CDR3 runs from the conserved cysteine through the conserved F or W. The order of the fields is clone size, V gene, J gene, CDR3 protein. Clone size is not always given. Where it is, it says once, few, many or a class for expanded clones.

-	TRBV24-1	TRBJ2-2	CATSRGVPPNTGELFF
-	TRBV4-1	TRBJ1-5	CASSRDLGSNQPQHF
few	TRBV6-5	TRBJ1-2	CASSPRTGSLYGYTF
-	TRBV27	TRBJ1-2	CASSEGGGYTF
-	TRBV6-5	TRBJ1-4	CASRRDRATNEKLFF
-	TRBV12-3/TRBV12-4	TRBJ2-7	CASSSSEAQYF
-	TRBV7-2	TRBJ1-5	CASSLGRQMHQPQHF
-	TRBV19	TRBJ2-6	CASRDTGTGLPGANVLTF
-	TRBV7-8	TRBJ2-6	CASSLRQGLGSGANVLTF
once	TRBV3-1/TRBV3-2	TRBJ2-7	CASSQVAGGDYEQYF
once	TRBV7-7	TRBJ2-5	CASSSLTSGSRKTQYF
-	TRBV9	TRBJ2-1	CASSVVTSGFYNEQFF
-	TRBV7-2	TRBJ1-2	CASSRLNYGYTF
-	TRBV6-1	TRBJ1-5	CASSEVREPQHF
-	TRBV4-3	TRBJ2-5	CASSTRGQGTQYF
-	TRBV19	TRBJ2-3	CASTTTGPLGDTQYF
once	TRBV19	TRBJ2-1	CATYPPTSGLTYNEQFF
-	TRBV18	TRBJ2-5	CASSATGGGETQYF
-	TRBV7-6	TRBJ1-5	CASSLVAGPNQPQHF
-	TRBV9	TRBJ1-3	CASSPDWDRTGNTIYF
-	TRBV30	TRBJ1-3	CAWTPGGSSSGNTIYF
-	TRBV6-4	TRBJ1-2	CATPGFAGGHTYGYTF
-	TRBV10-3	TRBJ2-1	CAISESNGGEQFF
-	TRBV3-1/TRBV3-2	TRBJ2-3	CASSKGTGTRRTDTQYF